This TCR beta chain appears in the sequencing data of a study of OX40 agonist ivuxolimab in advanced cancers. Study-level information: With a range of roughly 23 to 85, age averaged approximately 54 years, and around 80% were male.

General study findings and limits: The study found that CD8+ T cells averaged more expanded clones than CD4+. Within 6 weeks, CD4+ and CD8+ blood T cells expanded clonally at 0.1 to 3.0 mg/kg.

V lost 3 bases and J lost 3; bases outside the gene matches: 1. The CDR3 loop spans 15 amino acids. The germline CDR1 and CDR2 sequences are SGDLS and YYNGEE. Assay: immunoSEQ multiplex PCR; the TCRdb copy retains only in-frame clones and omits some. The table includes approximately 70,000 clones, about four fifths detected once. On this clone itself: The antigen is not known. This same CDR3 is encoded by further DNA sequences in the sample.

The sequence was obtained from an adult with an advanced solid tumor such as melanoma, head and neck, liver or kidney cancer. The material was CD4+ or CD8+ T cells sorted from blood, obtained in a trial of the OX40 agonist ivuxolimab. The rearrangement links TRBV9 to TRBJ2-3; 13 positions match TRBD2. CDR3 sequence: CASSGTSGRTDTQYF. The CDR3 nucleotides read TGTGCCAGCAGCGGGACTAGCGGGAGAACAGATACGCAGTATTTT.